This is a list of T cell receptor beta chains from one sample in a study of blood T cell repertoires in COVID-19. Using immunoSEQ multiplex PCR, the repertoire was profiled, and TCRdb retains in-frame clones only, with some absent. The data hold roughly 130,000 clones, with approximately 84% observed a single time. The specimen was PBMCs or T cells enriched from blood (not recorded which). The origin of the receptors is a woman aged 50 to 65 with acute COVID-19. CDR3s include the opening cysteine and the closing phenylalanine or tryptophan. D genes are given only for firm matches. The size field is filled for only some rows; it gives once, few, many or a size class.

J: TRBJ2-1; D: TRBD2; length: 17; V: TRBV4-3; size: .; CDR3: CASSQVASGSDYNEQFF; DNA: TGCGCCAGCAGCCAAGTGGCTAGCGGGAGTGACTACAATGAGCAGTTCTTC
J: TRBJ2-7; D: TRBD2; length: 16; V: TRBV18; size: .; CDR3: CASSPPRLAVGGEQYF; DNA: TGTGCCAGCTCACCACCGAGACTAGCGGTTGGGGGGGAGCAGTACTTC
J: TRBJ1-6; D: .; length: 13; V: TRBV27; size: .; CDR3: CASSLGAISPLHF; DNA: TGTGCCAGCAGTTTAGGTGCGATTTCACCCCTCCACTTT
J: TRBJ2-2; D: .; length: 12; V: TRBV11-1; size: .; CDR3: CASSIAAGELFF; DNA: TGTGCCAGCAGCATTGCAGCCGGGGAGCTGTTTTTT
J: TRBJ1-5; D: .; length: 13; V: TRBV19; size: .; CDR3: CASSIILNQPQHF; DNA: TGTGCCAGTAGTATCATCCTAAATCAGCCCCAGCATTTT
J: TRBJ2-1; D: TRBD2; length: 13; V: TRBV30; size: .; CDR3: CAWSTSGYNEQFF; DNA: TGTGCCTGGAGTACTAGCGGGTACAATGAGCAGTTCTTC
J: TRBJ2-5; D: TRBD2; length: 17; V: TRBV9; size: .; CDR3: CASSSPVLAANKETQYF; DNA: TGTGCCAGCAGCTCACCGGTACTAGCGGCCAATAAAGAGACCCAGTACTTC
J: TRBJ1-1; D: .; length: 14; V: TRBV6-5; size: .; CDR3: CASRRRGTDTEAFF; DNA: TGTGCCAGCAGAAGACGGGGGACGGACACTGAAGCTTTCTTT
J: TRBJ1-1; D: TRBD1; length: 14; V: TRBV7-9; size: .; CDR3: CASSSRGGGAEAFF; DNA: TGTGCCAGCAGCTCCCGAGGGGGCGGAGCTGAAGCTTTCTTT
J: TRBJ2-3; D: .; length: 15; V: TRBV20-1; size: few; CDR3: CSASLGSGNTDTQYF; DNA: TGCAGTGCTAGTCTGGGGAGTGGAAACACAGATACGCAGTATTTT
J: TRBJ1-2; D: TRBD1; length: 17; V: TRBV5-1; size: once; CDR3: CASSLSVSAGGARANTF; DNA: TGCGCCAGCAGCTTGTCAGTCTCAGCAGGGGGCGCAAGGGCGAACACCTTC
J: TRBJ2-2; D: TRBD1; length: 15; V: TRBV5-6; size: .; CDR3: CASSVRDRLTGELFF; DNA: TGTGCCAGCAGCGTCCGGGACAGGTTAACCGGGGAGCTGTTTTTT
J: TRBJ2-3; D: TRBD2; length: 14; V: TRBV6-2/TRBV6-3; size: .; CDR3: CASSQRELTDTQYF; DNA: TGTGCCAGCAGTCAGCGGGAGCTCACAGATACGCAGTATTTT
J: TRBJ2-1; D: TRBD2; length: 17; V: TRBV3-1/TRBV3-2; size: once; CDR3: CASSSSGRVLTYNEQFF; DNA: TGTGCCAGCAGCTCGAGCGGGAGGGTACTGACCTACAATGAGCAGTTCTTC
J: TRBJ2-3; D: TRBD2; length: 15; V: TRBV5-6; size: .; CDR3: CASSSLAGGADTQYF; DNA: TGTGCCAGCAGCTCACTAGCGGGAGGCGCAGATACGCAGTATTTT
J: TRBJ2-2; D: TRBD1; length: 15; V: TRBV24-1; size: .; CDR3: CATSLQGARTGELFF; DNA: TGTGCCACCAGCTTACAGGGGGCTAGGACCGGGGAGCTGTTTTTT
J: TRBJ2-4; D: .; length: 15; V: TRBV11-2; size: few; CDR3: CASSRPGAAGDIQYF; DNA: TGTGCCAGCAGCCGCCCAGGGGCGGCCGGAGACATTCAGTACTTC
J: TRBJ2-2; D: .; length: 11; V: TRBV2; size: .; CDR3: CASSRMGELFF; DNA: TGTGCCAGCAGCAGGATGGGGGAGCTGTTTTTT
J: TRBJ2-5; D: TRBD2; length: 16; V: TRBV7-8; size: many; CDR3: CASGGTSGTAQETQYF; DNA: TGTGCCTCCGGGGGGACTAGCGGAACGGCCCAAGAGACCCAGTACTTC
J: TRBJ2-3; D: TRBD1; length: 15; V: TRBV7-3; size: .; CDR3: CASSRGQGLTDTQYF; DNA: TGTGCCAGCAGCCGGGGACAGGGTCTCACAGATACGCAGTATTTT
J: TRBJ1-4; D: .; length: 16; V: TRBV4-1; size: once; CDR3: CASSQGLSGTNEKLFF; DNA: TGCGCCAGCAGCCAAGGTCTGTCAGGAACTAATGAAAAACTGTTTTTT
J: TRBJ2-7; D: TRBD1; length: 16; V: TRBV4-2; size: .; CDR3: CASSQRGTGANDEQYF; DNA: TGTGCCAGCAGCCAAAGGGGGACAGGGGCCAACGACGAGCAGTACTTC
J: TRBJ1-1; D: .; length: 13; V: TRBV6-5; size: .; CDR3: CASGDWGGTEAFF; DNA: TGTGCCAGCGGGGACTGGGGGGGCACTGAAGCTTTCTTT
J: TRBJ2-1; D: TRBD2; length: 11; V: TRBV6-6; size: once; CDR3: CASSSAGEVFF; DNA: TGTGCCAGCAGTTCGGCGGGAGAGGTGTTCTTC
J: TRBJ2-1; D: .; length: 15; V: TRBV5-4; size: .; CDR3: CASSWVGGTYNEQFF; DNA: TGTGCCAGCAGCTGGGTTGGTGGGACATACAATGAGCAGTTCTTC
J: TRBJ2-7; D: TRBD1; length: 14; V: TRBV10-1; size: once; CDR3: CASSRTGGSYEQYF; DNA: TGCGCCAGCAGTCGGACAGGGGGCTCCTACGAGCAGTACTTC
J: TRBJ1-5; D: TRBD1; length: 13; V: TRBV12-3/TRBV12-4; size: once; CDR3: CASRGQFSQPQHF; DNA: TGTGCCAGCAGGGGACAGTTTTCTCAGCCCCAGCATTTT
J: TRBJ1-1; D: .; length: 14; V: TRBV5-1; size: .; CDR3: CASSLGHKNTEAFF; DNA: TGCGCCAGCAGCTTGGGGCATAAGAACACTGAAGCTTTCTTT
J: TRBJ2-6; D: .; length: 17; V: TRBV7-3; size: .; CDR3: CASSPTGLLTGANVLTF; DNA: TGTGCCAGCAGCCCGACTGGACTTCTGACTGGGGCCAACGTCCTGACTTTC
J: TRBJ2-7; D: .; length: 13; V: TRBV3-1/TRBV3-2; size: .; CDR3: CASSQQGSYEQYF; DNA: TGTGCCAGCAGCCAACAGGGTTCCTACGAGCAGTACTTC
J: TRBJ1-5; D: .; length: 15; V: TRBV19; size: .; CDR3: CASSILQGSNQPQHF; DNA: TGTGCCAGTAGTATATTACAGGGAAGCAATCAGCCCCAGCATTTT
J: TRBJ2-7; D: TRBD2; length: 15; V: TRBV11-3; size: .; CDR3: CASSSSWWEGLEQYF; DNA: TGTGCCAGCAGCTCCTCTTGGTGGGAGGGCCTCGAGCAGTACTTC
J: TRBJ1-2; D: .; length: 16; V: TRBV6-1; size: .; CDR3: CASSEWGGASNYGYTF; DNA: TGTGCCAGCAGTGAATGGGGTGGGGCAAGCAACTATGGCTACACCTTC
J: TRBJ1-2; D: .; length: 13; V: TRBV19; size: .; CDR3: CATQQPGGLGYTF; DNA: TGTGCCACCCAGCAGCCCGGGGGTTTGGGCTACACCTTC
J: TRBJ2-1; D: .; length: 16; V: TRBV2; size: .; CDR3: CASSSFSGSSYNEQFF; DNA: TGTGCCAGCAGTTCATTTAGCGGTTCCTCCTACAATGAGCAGTTCTTC
J: TRBJ2-7; D: TRBD2; length: 17; V: TRBV4-3; size: .; CDR3: CASSQGLRTSGSYEQYF; DNA: TGCGCCAGCAGCCAAGGGCTTCGTACTAGCGGGTCCTACGAGCAGTACTTC
J: TRBJ2-4; D: .; length: 16; V: TRBV5-4; size: .; CDR3: CASSGQAGLAKNIQYF; DNA: TGTGCCAGCAGCGGCCAAGCGGGCCTAGCCAAAAACATTCAGTACTTC
J: TRBJ1-2; D: .; length: 13; V: TRBV19; size: once; CDR3: CASSIGEDYGYTF; DNA: TGTGCCAGTAGTATCGGGGAGGACTATGGCTACACCTTC
J: TRBJ1-1; D: .; length: 16; V: TRBV28; size: .; CDR3: CASSPSEGWRDTEAFF; DNA: TGTGCCAGCAGTCCGTCGGAGGGCTGGAGGGACACTGAAGCTTTCTTT
J: TRBJ2-7; D: .; length: 16; V: TRBV2; size: .; CDR3: CASSGLVYGTTYEQYF; DNA: TGTGCCAGCAGTGGTCTTGTTTACGGGACAACCTACGAGCAGTACTTC
J: TRBJ1-5; D: .; length: 14; V: TRBV5-6; size: .; CDR3: CASSLGQDNQPQHF; DNA: TGTGCCAGCAGCTTGGGACAGGACAATCAGCCCCAGCATTTT
J: TRBJ1-2; D: TRBD1; length: 12; V: TRBV12-3/TRBV12-4; size: .; CDR3: CASRDRPSGYTF; DNA: TGTGCCAGCCGGGACAGGCCTTCTGGCTACACCTTC
J: TRBJ2-5; D: .; length: 15; V: TRBV19; size: .; CDR3: CASSIGGPLKGAQYF; DNA: TGTGCCAGTAGTATAGGAGGCCCCCTCAAGGGGGCCCAGTACTTC
J: TRBJ1-1; D: .; length: 14; V: TRBV12-1; size: .; CDR3: CASSARRGNTEAFF; DNA: TGTGCCAGCAGCGCCCGCAGGGGGAACACTGAAGCTTTCTTT
J: TRBJ1-5; D: .; length: 15; V: TRBV6-5; size: .; CDR3: CASRPDRRSNQPQHF; DNA: TGTGCCAGCAGACCCGACAGGCGTAGCAATCAGCCCCAGCATTTT
J: TRBJ2-5; D: .; length: 13; V: TRBV3-1/TRBV3-2; size: .; CDR3: CASSQGGSETQYF; DNA: TGTGCCAGCAGCCAGGGGGGTTCAGAGACCCAGTACTTC
J: TRBJ2-7; D: TRBD2; length: 14; V: TRBV7-2; size: .; CDR3: CASSQNLAGNEQYF; DNA: TGTGCCAGCAGCCAAAATTTAGCGGGAAACGAGCAGTACTTC
J: TRBJ1-4; D: .; length: 16; V: TRBV5-1; size: .; CDR3: CASSSMKGGGNEKLFF; DNA: TGCGCCAGCAGCAGCATGAAAGGGGGTGGTAATGAAAAACTGTTTTTT
J: TRBJ1-2; D: TRBD1; length: 15; V: TRBV27; size: .; CDR3: CASSLSIQGASGYTF; DNA: TGTGCCAGCAGTTTATCGATTCAGGGGGCGAGTGGCTACACCTTC
J: TRBJ2-5; D: TRBD2; length: 17; V: TRBV5-1; size: .; CDR3: CASSLGASASGQETQYF; DNA: TGCGCCAGCAGCTTGGGGGCTTCGGCTAGCGGGCAAGAGACCCAGTACTTC
J: TRBJ2-7; D: .; length: 15; V: TRBV11-2; size: .; CDR3: CASSLEATVSYEQYF; DNA: TGTGCCAGCAGCTTAGAGGCCACAGTTTCCTACGAGCAGTACTTC
J: TRBJ1-3; D: .; length: 14; V: TRBV28; size: few; CDR3: CASSLKGSGNTIYF; DNA: TGTGCCAGCAGTTTGAAGGGGTCTGGAAACACCATATATTTT
J: TRBJ1-2; D: .; length: 13; V: TRBV7-9; size: .; CDR3: CASSINPGDGYTF; DNA: TGTGCCAGCAGCATTAACCCAGGTGATGGCTACACCTTC